A selection of T cell receptor beta chains follows, all from one sample in a study of T cells after yellow fever vaccination. TCRdb re-called the 5' RACE reads through MiXCR, storing one row per CDR3 protein. The sample has more than 250,000 distinct CDR3 sequences; about 6.6% are singletons. Sequencing was performed on PBMCs, taken roughly 47 days after the first yellow fever vaccination. These TCRs come from a young man who received the YFV17D yellow fever vaccine. Each CDR3 is given with its conserved first and last residue. Each record gives: J gene, CDR3 length, V gene, clone size, D gene, CDR3 protein, CDR3 DNA. D genes are given only for firm matches. Size is stated for part of the rows, as once, few or many counts, or as a class when the clone is expanded.

TRBJ1-2 | 13 | TRBV20-1 | few | . | CSAFRGTNYGYTF | TGCAGTGCCTTCCGGGGAACTAACTATGGCTACACCTTC
TRBJ2-2 | 12 | TRBV7-2 | many | . | CASSSYTGELFF | TGTGCCAGCAGCTCCTACACCGGGGAGCTGTTTTTT
TRBJ2-5 | 16 | TRBV7-2 | . | TRBD2 | CASLRGLAGGPETQYF | TGTGCCAGCCTCCGAGGGCTAGCGGGGGGGCCTGAGACCCAGTACTTC
TRBJ2-1 | 13 | TRBV5-6 | . | . | CASSPGLVYEQFF | TGTGCCAGCAGCCCCGGTCTGGTATATGAGCAGTTCTTC
TRBJ1-1 | 14 | TRBV5-4 | few | . | CASSQGRENTEAFF | TGTGCCAGCAGCCAGGGACGGGAGAACACTGAAGCTTTCTTT
TRBJ2-2 | 15 | TRBV7-9 | . | . | CASSTGPLNTGELFF | TGTGCCAGCAGCACGGGACCCCTAAACACCGGGGAGCTGTTTTTT
TRBJ2-5 | 9 | TRBV20-1 | . | . | CSAEETQYF | TGCAGTGCTGAAGAGACCCAGTACTTC
TRBJ1-5 | 15 | TRBV7-9 | few | TRBD1 | CASSRSTGRDQPQHF | TGTGCCAGCAGCCGATCGACAGGGCGCGATCAGCCCCAGCATTTT
TRBJ2-6 | 18 | TRBV19 | few | . | CASSNEGPSQAGANVLTF | TGTGCCAGTAGTAACGAAGGGCCATCGCAAGCTGGGGCCAACGTCCTGACTTTC
TRBJ2-2 | 13 | TRBV7-2 | many | . | CASSSDLAGELFF | TGTGCCAGCAGCTCGGACCTGGCCGGGGAGCTGTTTTTT
TRBJ2-7 | 15 | TRBV11-2 | . | . | CASSLGYRTGYEQYF | TGTGCCAGCAGCTTAGGTTACAGGACCGGCTACGAGCAGTACTTC
TRBJ1-3 | 15 | TRBV5-1 | . | . | CASSGDGQSGNTIYF | TGCGCCAGCAGCGGGGACGGACAATCTGGAAACACCATATATTTT
TRBJ2-6 | 17 | TRBV29-1 | many | TRBD2 | CSVTGGGSIAGANVLTF | TGCAGCGTCACGGGGGGGGGTTCTATCGCTGGGGCCAACGTCCTGACTTTC
TRBJ2-3 | 18 | TRBV10-3 | . | TRBD2 | CAISGGSGLAASTDTQYF | TGTGCCATCAGTGGTGGCTCGGGGCTAGCGGCGAGCACAGATACGCAGTATTTT
TRBJ2-1 | 21 | TRBV7-6 | . | TRBD1 | CASSSTAGTGFRESSYNEQFF | TGTGCCAGCAGCTCGACCGCCGGGACAGGGTTCCGGGAAAGCTCCTACAATGAGCAGTTCTTC
TRBJ2-7 | 16 | TRBV7-9 | . | TRBD2 | CASSSTSGGPYYEQYF | TGTGCCAGCAGCTCGACTAGCGGGGGACCTTACTACGAGCAGTACTTC
TRBJ2-5 | 16 | TRBV7-9 | few | . | CASSLYVGNSQETQYF | TGTGCCAGCAGCTTATACGTGGGTAACAGTCAAGAGACCCAGTACTTC
TRBJ2-2 | 14 | TRBV7-2 | many | . | CASSAGLYTGELFF | TGTGCCAGCAGCGCCGGACTATACACCGGGGAGCTGTTTTTT
TRBJ2-1 | 17 | TRBV4-2 | many | TRBD1 | CASSQGSDRGMTNEQFF | TGTGCCAGCAGCCAAGGGTCCGACAGGGGCATGACCAATGAGCAGTTCTTC
TRBJ2-1 | 11 | TRBV30 | . | TRBD1 | CAWTQGDEQFF | TGTGCCTGGACACAGGGGGACGAGCAGTTCTTC